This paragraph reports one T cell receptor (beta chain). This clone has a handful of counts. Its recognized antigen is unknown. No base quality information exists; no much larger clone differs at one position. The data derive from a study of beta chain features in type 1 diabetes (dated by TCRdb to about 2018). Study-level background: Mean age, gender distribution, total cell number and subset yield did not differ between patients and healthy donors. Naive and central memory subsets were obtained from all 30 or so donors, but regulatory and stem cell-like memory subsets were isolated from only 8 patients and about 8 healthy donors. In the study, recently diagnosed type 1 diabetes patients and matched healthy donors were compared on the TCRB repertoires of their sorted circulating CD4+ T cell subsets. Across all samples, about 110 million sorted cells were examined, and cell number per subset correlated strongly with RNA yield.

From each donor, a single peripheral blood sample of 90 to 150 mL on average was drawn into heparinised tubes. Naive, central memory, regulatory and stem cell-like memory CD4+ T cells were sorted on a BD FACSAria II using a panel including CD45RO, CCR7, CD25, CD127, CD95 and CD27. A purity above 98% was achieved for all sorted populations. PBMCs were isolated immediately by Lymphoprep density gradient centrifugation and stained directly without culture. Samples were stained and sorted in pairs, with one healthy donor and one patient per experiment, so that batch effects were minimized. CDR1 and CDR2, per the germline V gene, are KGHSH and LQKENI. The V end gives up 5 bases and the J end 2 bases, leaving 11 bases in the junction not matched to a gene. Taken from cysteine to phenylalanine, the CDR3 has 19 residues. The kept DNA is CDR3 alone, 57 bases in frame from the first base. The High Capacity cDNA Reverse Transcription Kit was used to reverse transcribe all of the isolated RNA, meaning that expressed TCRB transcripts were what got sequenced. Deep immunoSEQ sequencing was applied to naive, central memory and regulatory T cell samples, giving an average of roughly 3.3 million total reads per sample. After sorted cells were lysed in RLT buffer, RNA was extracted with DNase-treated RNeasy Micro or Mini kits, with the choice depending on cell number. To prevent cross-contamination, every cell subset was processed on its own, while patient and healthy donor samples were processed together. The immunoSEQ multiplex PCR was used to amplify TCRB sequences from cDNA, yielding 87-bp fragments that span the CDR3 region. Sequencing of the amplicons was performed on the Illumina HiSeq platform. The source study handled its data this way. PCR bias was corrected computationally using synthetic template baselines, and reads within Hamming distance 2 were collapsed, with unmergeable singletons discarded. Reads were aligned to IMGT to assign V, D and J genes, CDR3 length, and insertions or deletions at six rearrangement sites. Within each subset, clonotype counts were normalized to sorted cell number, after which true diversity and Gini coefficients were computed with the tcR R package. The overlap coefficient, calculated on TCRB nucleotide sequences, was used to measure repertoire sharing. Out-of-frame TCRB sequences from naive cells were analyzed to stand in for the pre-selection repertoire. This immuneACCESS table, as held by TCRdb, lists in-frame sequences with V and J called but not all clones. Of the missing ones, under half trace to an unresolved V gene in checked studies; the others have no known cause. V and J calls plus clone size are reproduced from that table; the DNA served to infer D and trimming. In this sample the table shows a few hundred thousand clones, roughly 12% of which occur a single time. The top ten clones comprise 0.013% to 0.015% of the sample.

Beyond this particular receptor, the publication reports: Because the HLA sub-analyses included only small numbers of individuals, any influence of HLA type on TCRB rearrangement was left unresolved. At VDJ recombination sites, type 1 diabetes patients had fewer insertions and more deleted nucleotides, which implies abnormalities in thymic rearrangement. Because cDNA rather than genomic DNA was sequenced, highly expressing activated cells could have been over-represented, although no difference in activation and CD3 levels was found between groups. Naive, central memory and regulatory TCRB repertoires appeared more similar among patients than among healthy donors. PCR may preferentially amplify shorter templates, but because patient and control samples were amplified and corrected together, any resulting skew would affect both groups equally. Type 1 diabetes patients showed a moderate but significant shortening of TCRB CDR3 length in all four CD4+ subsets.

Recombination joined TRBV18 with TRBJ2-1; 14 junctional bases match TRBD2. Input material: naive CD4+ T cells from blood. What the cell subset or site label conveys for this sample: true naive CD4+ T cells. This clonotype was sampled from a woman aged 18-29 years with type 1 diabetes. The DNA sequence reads TGTGCCAGCTCATCACTCCCCGGGACTAGCGGGAGCCCCTACAATGAGCAGTTCTTC. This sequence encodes CASSSLPGTSGSPYNEQFF.